This record concerns one TCR beta chain sequence. No antigen is known for it. V was trimmed by 0 bases and J by 0 bases, leaving 7 bases between them. The germline V gene has CDR1 SGHRS and CDR2 YFSETQ. The CDR3 sequence is 15 residues long. The data were obtained in a study of PD-1 blockade in classical Hodgkin lymphoma. Overall study results and limits: For complete responders, baseline diversity was comparable to that of newly diagnosed patients. Those patients who began receiving nivolumab less than 1 year after ASCT had lower diversity, and they were excluded.

The time point was: cycle 4 day 1 (C4D1), after less than 7 weeks of nivolumab. There was relapse after autologous stem cell transplantation in every patient, and there was variation in brentuximab vedotin exposure. CD4+ T cells were purified from thawed PBMCs by negative selection. The table came from immunoSEQ multiplex PCR; TCRdb's copy has only in-frame clones and leaves some out. The top ten clones hold more than 3% of a sample with about 25,000 clones, 65% to 90% of them seen once. The rearrangement links TRBV5-1 to TRBJ1-3, with D hard to call. The clonotype originates from a human donor with classical Hodgkin lymphoma. The sequences come from CD4+ T cells from blood, collected before the fourth cycle of nivolumab. This CDR3 reads CASSLDSPSGNTIYF. CDR3 nucleotides: TGCGCCAGCAGCTTGGACAGTCCCTCTGGAAACACCATATATTTT.